This TCR beta chain was found in a study of tumor and adjacent non-tumor tissue in lung cancer (dated by TCRdb to the late 2010s). Study-wide context: Patients with adenocarcinoma (approximately 11), squamous cell carcinoma (2) and small cell lung cancer (1) were included in the cohort. Among the 15 or so patients, ages ranged from roughly 31 to 80 years, around ten were men and 5 were women, and disease was TNM stage I to III. Sequencing generated a total of more than 95,000,000 productive TCRbeta reads, averaging roughly 4.2 million reads per sample. The study compared bulk TCRbeta repertoires between lung tumor tissue and matched distant non-tumor lung tissue from over 13 lung cancer patients. TCRbeta CDR3 sequencing was performed on around 30 paired specimens, with one tumor sample and one normal lung sample collected per patient.

RNA was extracted from bulk unsorted tissue and checked for quality with a NanoDrop ND-1000 and an Agilent 2100. All donors had newly diagnosed lung cancer, had not received prior chemotherapy, and were admitted for thoracic surgery in China between August and November 2014. Patients who had received previous radiotherapy or chemotherapy, or who had another concurrent cancer, were excluded from the study. Pieces of surgical tissue measuring roughly 1-2.1 cm3 were kept in RNAlater solution and held at -80 degrees C until needed. The CDR3 covers 14 residues, taking in both the cysteine and the phenylalanine. Only the CDR3 region is kept as DNA, spanning 42 bases read in frame from base 1. Trimming leaves V shorter by 2 bases and J shorter by 9 bases, with the junction holding 2 bases beyond the gene matches. CDR1 is given as SGHAT and CDR2 as FQNNGV, both from the germline V gene. In regard to this clonotype: The antigen it binds to is not known. Base qualities are not provided; no much larger clone lies one nucleotide away.

Preparation of the library involved multiplex PCR. Data came from an Illumina HiSeq 2500. TCRbeta libraries were constructed through three rounds of nested PCR with primers (Table S4) according to protocols modified from ARM-PCR. Before sequencing, PCR products of 200-500 bp were excised from the gel and purified with the QIAquick gel extraction kit. On the study's bioinformatics: Reads were cleaned with Trimmomatic, merged with FLASH into complete CDR3 sequences, and assigned to V(D)J germline segments with MiTCR. VDJtools was used to compute clonal diversity as the inverse Simpson's index. A read counted as productive if the sequence was in-frame and lacked a premature stop codon. The public sequencing data were trimmed at Q25 with fastp and processed into clonotypes with MiXCR by TCRdb, which kept only in-frame beta chains. Every CDR3 protein is listed once, alongside the most common genes and DNA of its rows. The V and J calls were determined by TCRdb, not by the authors. Across this sample there are some 74,000 distinct CDR3 sequences, with roughly 72% seen only once. The top ten hold about 9.5% of the sample.

On the study overall, not on this receptor specifically: Significantly higher TCR diversity was found in younger patients, and higher tumor TCR diversity was associated with shorter overall and disease-free survival. Tumor tissue showed significantly higher TCR diversity (inverse Simpson) than normal lung tissue, at around 460 vs 160 (P = 0.0075, Mann-Whitney U test). Only around 15 patients were included in the cohort, and the need for larger samples and more detailed clinical data was noted by the authors. Because peripheral blood was not sequenced, blood TCRbeta repertoires in the lung cancer patients of the study were not examined. The top 100 clones made up a significantly larger cumulative share of the repertoire in normal lung than in tumor tissue. The methods do not name the sequencing platform or mention unique molecular identifiers.

The receptor was isolated from a woman in her 40s with non-small cell lung cancer. Sequenced material: lung tumor tissue. Rearrangement joined TRBV11-2 to TRBJ2-1; TRBD2 fits 12 bases in the junction. The CDR3 here reads CASSLLAGGLEQFF. The DNA is TGTGCCAGCAGCTTACTAGCGGGGGGGCTTGAGCAGTTCTTC.